This TCR beta chain appears in the sequencing data of a study of T cell responses to AZD1222 COVID-19 vaccine. Study-wide results and caveats: Researchers report vaccine-associated CD4 TCRs spanning spike, with dominance at 160-218 and 743-854. Reports indicate that nearly half of spike-specific TCRs are directed at unmutated variant regions. Repertoire sampling happened only post peak T cell response. The number of AZD1222 recipients seropositive at baseline was only six.

This clone was detected only a few times. Antigen: not known. Method: immunoSEQ multiplex PCR; TCRdb's copy keeps in-frame clones and lacks some. The profile shows approximately 190,000 clones, more than 75% of them singletons. The ends were cut back, 4 bases at V and 7 bases at J, with 17 bases in the middle. Per the germline V gene, CDR1 is MNHEY and CDR2 is SMNVEV (reference sequence). The CDR3 is 16 amino acids. The chain uses TRBV27 and TRBJ1-6; D is possibly TRBD1 (5 bases). Sample: peripheral blood, taken on day 0 of MenACWY control vaccination. This receptor was identified in an adult in good health. The CDR3 DNA reads as TGTGCCAGCAGTTCCCTCAGGGTCGACGCCAATTCACCCCTCCACTTT. It encodes CASSSLRVDANSPLHF.